This entry describes one TCR beta chain. What it binds is not known. Of the isolated RNA, all was reverse transcribed, and so the sequenced material was expressed TCRB transcripts. Samples of naive, central memory and regulatory T cells yielded a mean of approximately 3.9 million reads. The table came from immunoSEQ multiplex PCR; TCRdb's copy has only in-frame clones and leaves some out. The repertoire consists of about 240,000 clones, with 11% to 15% occurring once and the leading ten covering 0.019%. Losses at the gene ends were 6 bases for V and 2 bases for J; bases not matched to a gene: 9. Germline CDR1 ENHRY, CDR2 SYGVKD. This CDR3 is built from 15 residues. This specimen belongs to a study of beta chain features in type 1 diabetes. Study results and limitations: For patients and controls alike, PCR might favor shorter templates to the same degree. TCRB CDR3s from Type 1 diabetes patients were moderately but significantly shorter in all four CD4+ subsets. In these data, an HLA type influence on TCRB rearrangement remained unresolved.

The source is a man aged 25 to 40 with type 1 diabetes. The sequencing sample was made of naive CD4+ T cells from blood. The chain employs TRBV10-3 and TRBJ2-7; the match to TRBD2 covers 8 bases. The CDR3 DNA sequence: TGTGCCATCAGCGGGGGGGCTCTGGGGGCCTACGAGCAGTACTTC. It codes for CAISGGALGAYEQYF.